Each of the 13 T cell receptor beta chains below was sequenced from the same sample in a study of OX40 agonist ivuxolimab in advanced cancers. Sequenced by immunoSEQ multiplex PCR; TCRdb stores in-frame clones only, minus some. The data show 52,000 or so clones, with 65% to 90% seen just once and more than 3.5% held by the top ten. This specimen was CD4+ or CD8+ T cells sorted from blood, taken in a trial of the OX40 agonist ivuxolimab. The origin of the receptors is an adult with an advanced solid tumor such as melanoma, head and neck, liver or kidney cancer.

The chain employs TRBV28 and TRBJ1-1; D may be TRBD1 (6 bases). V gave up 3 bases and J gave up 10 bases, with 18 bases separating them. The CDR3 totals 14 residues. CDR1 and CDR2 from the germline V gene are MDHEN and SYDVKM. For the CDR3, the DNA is TGTGCCAGCAGTTTTACTAGGGGGGGGGCTGGAGCTTTCTTT. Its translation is CASSFTRGGAGAFF.

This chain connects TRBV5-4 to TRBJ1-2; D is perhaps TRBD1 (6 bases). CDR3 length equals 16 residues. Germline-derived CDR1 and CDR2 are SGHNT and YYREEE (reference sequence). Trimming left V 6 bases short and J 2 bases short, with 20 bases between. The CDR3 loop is CASTPGGTGQNYGYTF. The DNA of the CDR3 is TGTGCCAGCACCCCTGGGGGCACAGGGCAGAACTATGGCTACACCTTC.

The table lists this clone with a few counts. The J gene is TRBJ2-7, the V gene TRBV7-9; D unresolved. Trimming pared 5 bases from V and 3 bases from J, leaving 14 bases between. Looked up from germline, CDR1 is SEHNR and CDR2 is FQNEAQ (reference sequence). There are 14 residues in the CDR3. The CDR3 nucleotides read TGTGCCAGCAGCGCCCGGGCCCCCTACTACGAGCAGTACTTC. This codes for CASSARAPYYEQYF.

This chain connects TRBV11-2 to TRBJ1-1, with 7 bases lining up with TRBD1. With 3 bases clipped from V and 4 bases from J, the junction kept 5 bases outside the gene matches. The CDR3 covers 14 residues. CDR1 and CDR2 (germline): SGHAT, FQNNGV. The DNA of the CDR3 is TGTGCCAGCAGCTTCCACAGGGGACGCACTGAAGCTTTCTTT. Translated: CASSFHRGRTEAFF.

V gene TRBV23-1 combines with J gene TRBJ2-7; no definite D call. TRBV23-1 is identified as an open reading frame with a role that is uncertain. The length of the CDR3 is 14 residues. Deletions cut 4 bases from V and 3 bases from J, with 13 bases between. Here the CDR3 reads CASSRDTVYYEQYF. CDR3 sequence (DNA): TGCGCCAGCAGTCGTGACACGGTCTACTACGAGCAGTACTTC.

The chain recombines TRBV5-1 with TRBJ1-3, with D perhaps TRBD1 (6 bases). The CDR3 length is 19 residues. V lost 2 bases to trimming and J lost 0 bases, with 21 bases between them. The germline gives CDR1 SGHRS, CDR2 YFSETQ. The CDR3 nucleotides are TGCGCCAGCAGCTTAAAACAGGGAGAAAGTAGGGTCTCTGGAAACACCATATATTTT. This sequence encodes CASSLKQGESRVSGNTIYF.

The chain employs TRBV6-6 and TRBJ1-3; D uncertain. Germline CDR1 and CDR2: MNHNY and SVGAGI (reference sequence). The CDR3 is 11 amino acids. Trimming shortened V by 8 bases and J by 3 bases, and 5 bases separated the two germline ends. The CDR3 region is CASGLGNTIYF. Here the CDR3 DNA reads TGTGCCAGCGGGCTTGGAAACACCATATATTTT.

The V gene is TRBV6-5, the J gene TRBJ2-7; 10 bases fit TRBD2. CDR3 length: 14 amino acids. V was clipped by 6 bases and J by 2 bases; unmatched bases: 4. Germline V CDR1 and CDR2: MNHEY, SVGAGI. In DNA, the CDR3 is TGTGCCAGCAGAGCTAGCGGGGGCGCCTACGAGCAGTACTTC. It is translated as CASRASGGAYEQYF.

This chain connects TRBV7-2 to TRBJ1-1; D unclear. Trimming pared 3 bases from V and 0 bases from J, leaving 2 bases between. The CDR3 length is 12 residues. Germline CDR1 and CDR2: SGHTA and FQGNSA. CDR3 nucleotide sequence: TGTGCCAGCAGCTTGCTGAACACTGAAGCTTTCTTT. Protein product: CASSLLNTEAFF.

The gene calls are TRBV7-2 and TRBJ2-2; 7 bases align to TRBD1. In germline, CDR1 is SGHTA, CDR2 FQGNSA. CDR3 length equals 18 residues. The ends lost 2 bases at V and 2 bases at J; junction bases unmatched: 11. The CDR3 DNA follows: TGTGCCAGCAGCTTATTCATCGTGGCAGGGGGAAACACCGGGGAGCTGTTTTTT. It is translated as CASSLFIVAGGNTGELFF.

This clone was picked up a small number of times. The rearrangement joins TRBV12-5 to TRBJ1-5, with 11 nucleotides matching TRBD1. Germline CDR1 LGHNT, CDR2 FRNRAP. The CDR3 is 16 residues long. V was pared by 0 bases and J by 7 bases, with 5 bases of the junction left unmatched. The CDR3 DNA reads TGTGCTAGTGGTTTGGTAAGGACAGGGGGCGTACAGCCCCAGCATTTT. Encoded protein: CASGLVRTGGVQPQHF.

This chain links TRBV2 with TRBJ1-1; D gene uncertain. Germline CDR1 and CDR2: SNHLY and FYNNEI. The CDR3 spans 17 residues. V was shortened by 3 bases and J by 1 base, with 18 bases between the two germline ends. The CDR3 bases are TGTGCCAGCAGTGAGGTCAGGACGGACCCCTGGAACACTGAAGCTTTCTTT. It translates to CASSEVRTDPWNTEAFF.

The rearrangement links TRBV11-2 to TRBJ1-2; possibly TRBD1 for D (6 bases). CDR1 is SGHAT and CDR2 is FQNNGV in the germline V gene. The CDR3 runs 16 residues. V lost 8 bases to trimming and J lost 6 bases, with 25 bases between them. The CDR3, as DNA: TGTGCCAGCGGGGGCGAGTGGGGAGGGCGAGGGGATGGCTACACCTTC. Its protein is CASGGEWGGRGDGYTF.